The T cell receptor beta chain described here comes from a study of cytomegalovirus exposure and HLA in healthy donors. Study-level findings and limits: A missense DCLRE1C variant was associated with V- and J-gene trimming of TCR beta chains in a later analysis, and an independent cohort replicated the association.

To note about this clone: No antigen is known for it.

Likely unrecorded immune exposures existed in these nominally healthy donors. Trimming pared 4 bases from V and 0 bases from J, leaving 12 bases between. The CDR3 spans 15 residues. The germline V gene encodes CDR1 SGHDT and CDR2 YYEEEE. Primers included in the PCR were 60 Vbeta and 13 Jbeta primers. TCRdb keeps only in-frame clones here, not all; method: immunoSEQ multiplex PCR. The repertoire holds nearly 200,000 clones, roughly 81% seen once, with 2.1% in the top ten. The material sequenced was PBMCs. This chain joins TRBV5-6 and TRBJ2-3, with D tentatively TRBD2 (6 bases). This TCR came from a woman under 40 in good health and CMV-seropositive. The CDR3 sequence is CASSPRGFSTDTQYF. The CDR3 DNA sequence: TGTGCCAGCAGCCCCCGGGGGTTTAGCACAGATACGCAGTATTTT.